The entry below describes one T cell receptor (beta chain). This sample is part of a study of T cell changes during pregnancy in multiple sclerosis. Repertoires were generated with immunoSEQ multiplex PCR, while TCRdb's copy carries only in-frame clones and drops some. The sample contains roughly 68,000 clones, 90% to 95% of which appear only once. This CDR3 comprises 15 residues. Germline V gene lookup returns CDR1 MNHNS and CDR2 SASEGT. V was pared by 6 bases and J by 2 bases, with 14 bases between. The chain has TRBV6-1 and TRBJ1-5, with D perhaps matching TRBD1 (6 bases). Sequenced here: peripheral blood, sampled in the second trimester of pregnancy. This receptor was obtained from a female donor in good health, enrolled as a control in a pregnancy study. This CDR3 is CASSLDRFGNQPQHF. DNA of the CDR3: TGTGCCAGCAGCCTCGACAGGTTCGGCAATCAGCCCCAGCATTTT.